Below, 16 T cell receptor beta chains from the same sample are listed, as sequenced in a study of patients and donors after allogeneic stem cell transplantation (dated by TCRdb to 2019 to 2021). The library was prepared using RT-PCR. The run used a NextSeq 550. Through fastp at Q25 and MiXCR, TCRdb rebuilt clones from the public reads, retaining in-frame beta chains. Rows merge per CDR3 protein into single entries with the most common DNA and genes. Across this sample there are fewer than 250,000 distinct CDR3 sequences, with around 14% seen only once. Of the sample, roughly 11% is held by the ten largest clones. Sequences were obtained from blood, either unsorted or a sorted T cell fraction (not recorded which). The receptors derive from a human donor who was either an allogeneic HSCT recipient or a stem cell or donor lymphocyte infusion donor (not recorded which). It is not recorded whose cells these are; they may come from a transplant donor.

The chain employs TRBV7-3 and TRBJ2-1; D is possibly TRBD1 (6 bases). The V end lost 2 bases, the J end lost 6 bases, and 11 bases lay between the germline ends. The CDR3 has 14 amino acids. The germline V gene has CDR1 SGHTA and CDR2 FQGTGA. The CDR3 DNA reads as TGTGCCAGCAGCTTATCAGGGGCCATCAATGAGCAGTTCTTC. It encodes CASSLSGAINEQFF.

This clonotype showed up just a few times. The gene calls are TRBV7-2 and TRBJ2-5; 8 bases agree with TRBD2. This CDR3 region has 15 residues. J lost 1 base, V lost 3 bases, and 4 bases had no gene match. Germline V CDR1 and CDR2: SGHTA, FQGNSA. In DNA, the CDR3 is TGTGCCAGCAGCTTTTCTAGCGGGCTCCAAGAGACCCAGTACTTC. Its protein is CASSFSSGLQETQYF.

The rearrangement uses TRBV5-4 and TRBJ2-2, with TRBD1 matching over 7 bases. The V gene end was trimmed by 4 bases and the J gene end by 6 bases; junction bases not matched to a gene: 6. Germline values: CDR1 SGHNT, CDR2 YYREEE (reference sequence). The CDR3 is 14 residues long. CDR3 in DNA: TGTGCCAGCAGCCCTCGACAGGGCGCCGGGGAGCTGTTTTTT. As protein: CASSPRQGAGELFF.

At least ten counts were recorded for this clonotype. The V and J genes are TRBV5-1 and TRBJ2-2, with 7 positions matching TRBD1. Per the germline V gene, CDR1 is SGHRS and CDR2 is YFSETQ. This CDR3 comprises 16 residues. V was pared by 4 bases and J by 0 bases, with 6 bases of the junction left unmatched. The CDR3 here is CASSHRGGANTGELFF. The CDR3 nucleotides are TGCGCCAGCAGCCACAGGGGTGGCGCGAACACCGGGGAGCTGTTTTTT.

This clonotype was seen repeatedly, ten times or more. Here the CDR3 reads CASSSAGGFSYEQYF. The CDR3 nucleotides read TGTGCCAGCAGTTCGGCAGGGGGCTTCTCCTACGAGCAGTACTTC. The chain recombines TRBV27 with TRBJ2-7; 8 bases line up with TRBD1. Per the germline V gene, CDR1 is MNHEY and CDR2 is SMNVEV (reference sequence). The CDR3 covers 15 residues. V shed 4 bases, J shed 0 bases, and the junction held 5 bases outside the gene matches.

A few counts support this clonotype. This rearrangement joins TRBV7-9 to TRBJ2-1; 15 bases match TRBD2. From germline, CDR1 is SEHNR and CDR2 FQNEAQ (reference sequence). This CDR3 has 16 amino acids. With 4 bases clipped from V and 10 bases from J, the junction kept 8 bases outside the gene matches. The CDR3 DNA sequence: TGTGCCAGCAGCTCTAGGACTAGCGGGGGGGACAGGGAGCAGTTCTTC. Its protein product is CASSSRTSGGDREQFF.

This clonotype has only one observation. This chain connects TRBV2 to TRBJ2-7; TRBD1 matches at 7 bases. The junction had 7 bases not matched to a gene; V was cut back by 10 bases and J by 1 base. CDR1 and CDR2 from the germline V gene are SNHLY and FYNNEI. The CDR3 is made up of 13 amino acids. The CDR3 loop reads CATSRDRSYEQYF. CDR3 in DNA: TGTGCCACCTCAAGGGACAGATCCTACGAGCAGTACTTC.

This clonotype was seen only a few times. The V gene is TRBV7-9, the J gene TRBJ1-1; D remains ambiguous. Germline V gene data show CDR1 as SEHNR and CDR2 as FQNEAQ (reference sequence). Trimming stripped 5 bases from V and 3 bases from J, with 10 bases between. This CDR3 spans 13 amino acids. CDR3 DNA: TGTGCCAGCAGCCCCCACGGGGACACTGAAGCTTTCTTT. It codes for CASSPHGDTEAFF.

V usage is TRBV7-2 and J usage is TRBJ2-7; 11 nucleotides agree with TRBD1. Trimming cost V 5 bases and J 4 bases; bases outside gene matches: 7. The CDR3 has 15 residues. Germline V CDR1 and CDR2: SGHTA, FQGNSA. CDR3 loop: CASSARTGGAYEQYF. Here the CDR3 DNA reads TGTGCCAGCAGCGCCCGGACAGGGGGCGCATACGAGCAGTACTTC.

This rearrangement joins TRBV5-1 to TRBJ2-2, with 10 bases aligning to TRBD2. The CDR3 runs 16 residues. V dropped 4 bases and J dropped 6; count of bases not matched to a gene: 9. Germline loops: CDR1 SGHRS, CDR2 YFSETQ. The CDR3 loop reads CASSPFERGGPGELFF. In DNA form, the CDR3 reads TGCGCCAGCAGCCCCTTTGAGCGGGGGGGCCCCGGGGAGCTGTTTTTT.

This clonotype was seen repeatedly, ten times or more. CDR3: CASGNVAGERNEQFF. The CDR3, as DNA: TGCGCCAGCGGGAACGTAGCGGGGGAGAGGAATGAGCAGTTCTTC. This chain connects TRBV5-1 to TRBJ2-1; 9 nucleotides agree with TRBD2. In germline, CDR1 is SGHRS, CDR2 YFSETQ. Losses at the gene ends were 7 bases for V and 7 bases for J; bases not matched to a gene: 12. The CDR3 runs to 15 residues.

This clonotype was observed a few times. The chain uses TRBV5-4 and TRBJ2-1; D remains ambiguous. CDR3 size: 15 residues. Trimming left V 2 bases short and J 2 bases short, with 11 bases between. Germline CDR1 SGHNT, CDR2 YYREEE (reference sequence). The CDR3 DNA reads TGTGCCAGCAGCTTTCGGAGTCAGCCCTACAATGAGCAGTTCTTC. Protein product: CASSFRSQPYNEQFF.

The chain links TRBV19 to TRBJ2-2; 9 bases agree with TRBD1. The CDR3 spans 14 residues. V shed 8 bases, J shed 4 bases, and the junction held 5 bases outside the gene matches. Germline V gene data show CDR1 as LNHDA and CDR2 as SQIVND (reference sequence). The CDR3: CASEDRGSTGELFF. The CDR3 region has the DNA TGTGCCAGTGAGGACAGGGGTTCCACCGGGGAGCTGTTTTTT.

This sequence joins TRBV5-1 and TRBJ1-1; 8 nucleotides align to TRBD1. The junction had 4 bases not matched to a gene; V was cut back by 3 bases and J by 9 bases. This CDR3 has 12 amino acids. From germline, CDR1 is SGHRS and CDR2 YFSETQ. The CDR3 sequence is CASSYGQGKAFF. Here the CDR3 DNA reads TGCGCCAGCAGCTACGGACAGGGCAAAGCTTTCTTT. Looking up the rest from reference TRBV5-1 and TRBJ1-1 gives the full variable domain: KAGVTQTPRYLIKTRGQQVTLSCSPISGHRSVSWYQQTPGQGLQFLFEYFSETQRNKGNFPGRFSGRQFSNSRSEMNVSTLELGDSALYLCASSYGQGKAFFGQGTRLTVV.

This clonotype occurred many times. The chain has TRBV5-4 and TRBJ2-7; 12 nucleotides line up with TRBD2. Germline trimming cut 0 bases from V and 4 bases from J; bases unmatched to any gene: 2. The CDR3 is 15 residues long. Germline V CDR1 and CDR2: SGHNT, YYREEE (reference sequence). The CDR3 DNA reads TGTGCCAGCAGCTTGGGACTAGCGGGAGAATACGAGCAGTACTTC. As protein: CASSLGLAGEYEQYF.

In its sample, this clonotype was seen a few times. This rearrangement joins TRBV5-8 to TRBJ1-5; 8 nucleotides agree with TRBD1. V gave up 0 bases and J gave up 3 bases; unmatched junction bases: 5. This CDR3 has 16 residues. Germline-derived CDR1 and CDR2 are SGHTS and YDEGEE. The CDR3 nucleotides read TGTGCCAGCAGCTTGGGGACGACAGGGGACAATCAGCCCCAGCATTTT. Protein sequence: CASSLGTTGDNQPQHF.